One sample yielded the 19 T cell receptor beta chains listed below, sequenced in a study of T cells in Graves' hyperthyroidism and ophthalmopathy. Regions amplified from RNA transcripts were the TCR beta CDR3 regions. TCR CDR3 underwent first-round RT-PCR with the HTBI primer set. From the multiplex PCR reads, TCRdb called clonotypes with MiXCR, one entry per CDR3 protein. The sample has hundreds of thousands of distinct CDR3 sequences; under 45% are singletons. Specimen: blood. These receptors were collected from a woman in her 40s with Graves' hyperthyroidism.

This rearrangement joins TRBV5-6 to TRBJ1-3; a weak D match, TRBD1 (6 bases). The CDR3 has 19 residues. Germline assignment: CDR1 SGHDT and CDR2 YYEEEE. The V end lost 3 bases, the J end lost 0 bases, and 22 bases lay between the germline ends. The CDR3 region has the DNA TGTGCCAGCAGCTATCTACGGGCGGGGGCATCATACTCTGGAAACACCATATATTTT. Translation gives CASSYLRAGASYSGNTIYF.

V is TRBV10-3 and J is TRBJ2-6, with 7 positions matching TRBD1. The trim removed 6 bases at V and 4 bases at J, leaving 6 bases unmatched. The CDR3 loop spans 15 amino acids. Per the germline V gene, CDR1 is ENHRY and CDR2 is SYGVKD. The CDR3 DNA is TGTGCCATCAGCGAGACAGGGTTGGGGGCCAACGTCCTGACTTTC. It is translated as CAISETGLGANVLTF.

As concerns this clonotype: Mismatch with germline at one junction end may stem from a read error. This chain joins TRBV7-2 and TRBJ2-2; no firm D call. The germline V gene encodes CDR1 SGHTA and CDR2 FQGNSA. The CDR3 has 14 amino acids. The CDR3 spells CARSFDANTGELFF. The CDR3 coding sequence is TGTGCCCGCAGCTTTGATGCGAACACCGGGGAGCTGTTTTTT.

The rearrangement links TRBV19 to TRBJ2-7; 8 positions match TRBD2. Trimming took 5 bases from V and 1 from J; bases not matched to a gene: 13. Looked up from germline, CDR1 is LNHDA and CDR2 is SQIVND (reference sequence). This CDR3 is built from 17 residues. The CDR3 nucleotides are TGTGCCAGTAGTGTTCCCGGACTAGCTGATGGGTCCTACGAGCAGTACTTC. This encodes CASSVPGLADGSYEQYF.

The chain carries TRBV7-9 and TRBJ2-5, with D unresolved. The germline CDR1 and CDR2 sequences are SEHNR and FQNEAQ (reference sequence). This CDR3 region has 13 residues. V was shortened by 1 base and J by 5 bases, with 8 bases between the two germline ends. The CDR3 sequence: CASSLVLVETQYF. The CDR3 nucleotides are TGTGCCAGCAGCTTAGTTCTAGTGGAGACCCAGTACTTC.

This clonotype was picked up a small number of times. The chain joins TRBV12-3 or TRBV12-4 to TRBJ2-2; no definite D call. With 6 bases removed from V and 0 bases from J, the gap between germline ends came to 14 bases. The CDR3 has 16 residues. Here the CDR3 reads CASSLRPIANTGELFF. CDR3 bases: TGTGCCAGCAGCCTTCGACCGATTGCGAACACCGGGGAGCTGTTTTTT.

Written as DNA, the CDR3 is TGTGCCAGCAGTTCTGGACAGGCTCAAAACTTCCAAGAGACCCAGTACTTC. It translates to CASSSGQAQNFQETQYF. The J gene is TRBJ2-5, the V gene TRBV12-3 or TRBV12-4; 7 nucleotides align to TRBD1. The CDR3 covers 17 residues. Unmatched junction bases numbered 12, after V lost 4 bases and J lost 1 base.

This clonotype was detected a few times. V gene TRBV12-3 or TRBV12-4 combines with J gene TRBJ2-7; D is possibly TRBD1 or TRBD2 (5 bases each). Trimming removed 9 bases from V and 0 bases from J, with 18 bases in between. This CDR3 has 15 residues. For the CDR3, the DNA is TGTGCCAGTAGTCCCATACGTGGGGGCTCCTACGAGCAGTACTTC. This gives the protein CASSPIRGGSYEQYF.

This clonotype was picked up one time. A much larger clone is a single base away; this may be a read error. The rearrangement joins TRBV5-4 to TRBJ1-6, with D hard to call. Germline V gene lookup returns CDR1 SGHNT and CDR2 YYREEE (reference sequence). This CDR3 is built from 13 residues. V dropped 3 bases and J dropped 11 bases, with 12 bases sitting between them. For the CDR3, the DNA is TGTGCCAGCAGCTCCATACAAGGACCACCCCTCCACTTT. This encodes CASSSIQGPPLHF.

The rearrangement links TRBV24-1 to TRBJ2-2; D ambiguous. Germline V gives CDR1 KGHDR, CDR2 SFDVKD. CDR3 length: 12 amino acids. The germline V and J ends were trimmed by 6 bases and 6 bases, with 7 bases remaining between them. The CDR3 nucleotides are TGTGCCACCAGTCCCTCGGCCGGGGAGCTGTTTTTT. Translation gives CATSPSAGELFF.

In its sample, this clonotype was seen a few times. The gene calls are TRBV6-5 and TRBJ2-2; tentative D call: TRBD2 (6 bases). CDR3 length equals 15 residues. V was clipped by 0 bases and J by 3 bases, with 8 bases between them. Germline CDR1 is MNHEY and CDR2 is SVGAGI. Here the CDR3 DNA reads TGTGCCAGCAGTTACTCGCGGGGTGACACCGGGGAGCTGTTTTTT. This encodes CASSYSRGDTGELFF.

In this sample, this clonotype turned up a few times. The chain uses TRBV20-1 and TRBJ1-6; no definite D call. There are 14 residues in the CDR3. The ends were cut back, 2 bases at V and 2 bases at J, with 7 bases in the middle. Germline V gene lookup returns CDR1 DFQATT and CDR2 SNEGSKA (reference sequence). CDR3 region: CSARREAYNSPLHF. As DNA, the CDR3 is TGCAGTGCTAGACGGGAGGCCTATAATTCACCCCTCCACTTT.

This clonotype was observed many times. The chain has TRBV19 and TRBJ1-4; the D is unclear. V was cut by 2 bases and J by 6 bases, with 7 bases left in between. Germline values: CDR1 LNHDA, CDR2 SQIVND (reference sequence). The CDR3 covers 13 residues. CDR3 amino acids: CASSIKEDEKLFF. CDR3 nucleotides: TGTGCCAGTAGTATAAAAGAGGATGAAAAACTGTTTTTT.

V usage is TRBV7-2 and J usage is TRBJ1-1, with 7 positions matching TRBD1. This CDR3 region has 13 residues. Germline V CDR1 and CDR2: SGHTA, FQGNSA. J gave up 5 bases and V 9 bases, and 9 bases lay outside the gene matches. Here the CDR3 reads CASQRQGMTEAFF. DNA of the CDR3: TGTGCCAGTCAAAGACAGGGAATGACTGAAGCTTTCTTT.

This clonotype appeared many times. The chain recombines TRBV10-2 with TRBJ2-7; no clear D. V was pared by 1 base and J by 2 bases, with 9 bases between. This CDR3 spans 14 amino acids. Germline lookup yields CDR1 WSHSY and CDR2 SAAADI. The CDR3, as DNA: TGCGCCAGCAGTGAGTATAGTAGTCCCTACGAGCAGTACTTC. Its translation is CASSEYSSPYEQYF.

In this sample, this clonotype turned up a few times. The rearrangement uses TRBV7-2 and TRBJ2-2; D gene ambiguous. V lost 4 bases, J lost 6 bases, and 6 bases lay in between. CDR3 length: 12 amino acids. Per germline, CDR1 SGHTA and CDR2 FQGNSA. CDR3 nucleotides: TGTGCCAGCAGCTCCCCGGCCGGGGAGCTGTTTTTT. Encoded protein: CASSSPAGELFF.

This clonotype was seen many times. V is TRBV20-1 and J is TRBJ1-1; D ambiguous. Looked up from germline, CDR1 is DFQATT and CDR2 is SNEGSKA (reference sequence). This CDR3 contains 11 residues. The germline V and J ends were trimmed by 6 bases and 0 bases, with 5 bases remaining between them. The CDR3: CSASLNTEAFF. DNA for the CDR3: TGCAGTGCATCCCTGAACACTGAAGCTTTCTTT.

This clonotype was seen ten or more times. The chain recombines TRBV20-1 with TRBJ1-6, with D unresolved. The CDR3 is 12 residues long. Germline CDR1 is DFQATT and CDR2 is SNEGSKA (reference sequence). Trimming left V 7 bases short and J 7 bases short, with 11 bases between. The CDR3: CSGHGGNSPLHF. CDR3 nucleotides: TGCAGTGGACATGGAGGGAATTCACCCCTCCACTTT.

This clonotype came up a few times. DNA of the CDR3: TGCGCCAGCACCCGGACAGGTGACTATGGCTACACCTTC. This translates into CASTRTGDYGYTF. The rearrangement links TRBV5-1 to TRBJ1-2, with 7 nucleotides matching TRBD1. Germline loops: CDR1 SGHRS, CDR2 YFSETQ. Trimming took 6 bases from V and 3 from J; bases not matched to a gene: 5. The CDR3 consists of 13 residues.